Presented here are 10 T cell receptor beta chains from one specimen sequenced in a study of neoadjuvant nivolumab and ipilimumab in lung cancer. Sequencing was performed with immunoSEQ multiplex PCR; in TCRdb, only in-frame clones are kept and a portion is missing. This table has about 20,000 clones, approximately 87% appearing once. The material sequenced was peripheral blood, taken before neoadjuvant nivolumab, alone or with ipilimumab. The origin of the receptors is an adult with non-small cell lung cancer.

V gene TRBV5-4 combines with J gene TRBJ2-6; the D gene is possibly TRBD1 (5 bases). V was clipped by 4 bases and J by 0 bases, with 14 bases between them. CDR3 length: 17 residues. In germline, CDR1 is SGHNT, CDR2 YYREEE (reference sequence). CDR3 nucleotide sequence: TGTGCCAGCAGCCCTGGACCCCAGGGCTCTGGGGCCAACGTCCTGACTTTC. Residues: CASSPGPQGSGANVLTF.

The chain joins TRBV5-6 to TRBJ2-5; D is uncertain. V shed 2 bases and J shed 1 base, with 3 bases lying between them. CDR3 size: 12 residues. Germline V gene sequence: CDR1 SGHDT, CDR2 YYEEEE. CDR3 bases: TGTGCCAGCAGCTTACTCCAAGAGACCCAGTACTTC. Translated: CASSLLQETQYF.

This clone was observed a single time. This chain joins TRBV7-9 and TRBJ1-2, with D hard to call. The CDR3 is 13 amino acids. Trimming left V 1 base short and J 7 bases short, with 10 bases between. Germline V lookup: CDR1 SEHNR, CDR2 FQNEAQ (reference sequence). The CDR3: CASSLVTGSGYTF. CDR3 coding DNA: TGTGCCAGCAGCTTAGTTACGGGGAGTGGCTACACCTTC. The full variable domain, in which reference TRBV7-9 and TRBJ1-2 provide the parts outside the CDR3, is DTGVSQNPRHKITKRGQNVTFRCDPISEHNRLYWYRQTLGQGPEFLTYFQNEAQLEKSRLLSDRFSAERPKGSFSTLEIQRTEQGDSAMYLCASSLVTGSGYTFGSGTRLTVV.

The chain joins TRBV2 to TRBJ2-7; TRBD2 is a possible D gene (6 bases). V was trimmed by 2 bases and J by 3 bases, leaving 8 bases between them. The CDR3 is 13 amino acids. Germline lookup yields CDR1 SNHLY and CDR2 FYNNEI. The CDR3 sequence is CASSEQRVYEQYF. Here the CDR3 DNA reads TGTGCCAGCAGTGAACAGCGGGTCTACGAGCAGTACTTC. The complete variable domain, with remaining parts taken from reference TRBV2 and TRBJ2-7, reads EPEVTQTPSHQVTQMGQEVILRCVPISNHLYFYWYRQILGQKVEFLVSFYNNEISEKSEIFDDQFSVERPDGSNFTLKIRSTKLEDSAMYFCASSEQRVYEQYFGPGTRLTVT.

This chain connects TRBV5-1 to TRBJ1-1, with 11 bases fitting TRBD1. Germline CDR1 SGHRS, CDR2 YFSETQ. V dropped 4 bases and J dropped 4; count of bases not matched to a gene: 0. CDR3 length: 13 residues. The CDR3, as DNA: TGCGCCAGCAGCGGGACAGGGGGCACTGAAGCTTTCTTT. Protein sequence: CASSGTGGTEAFF.

The CDR3 coding sequence is TGTGCCAGCAGCGATACAGGGGGCGGAGAGACCCAGTACTTC. This translates into CASSDTGGGETQYF. The chain recombines TRBV6-6 with TRBJ2-5; TRBD1 agrees at 9 bases. The germline CDR1 and CDR2 sequences are MNHNY and SVGAGI (reference sequence). V trimming: 6 bases; J trimming: 4 bases; junction bases outside the gene matches: 6. There are 14 residues in the CDR3.

V gene TRBV30 combines with J gene TRBJ2-1; D not resolved. Between the trimmed V and J ends, which lost 3 bases and 8 bases, there was a span of 8 bases. Per the germline V gene, CDR1 is GTSNPN and CDR2 is SVGIG (reference sequence). CDR3 length equals 11 residues. In DNA, the CDR3 is TGTGCCTGGAGCCCGGCGGATGAGCAGTTCTTC. Protein: CAWSPADEQFF.

The gene calls are TRBV4-3 and TRBJ2-5; possibly TRBD1 for D (5 bases). Trimming cost V 0 bases and J 2 bases, with 10 bases left between them. CDR3 length: 15 residues. Germline CDR1 LGHNA, CDR2 YSLEER. CDR3 in amino acids: CASSQDRNRQETQYF. Here the CDR3 DNA reads TGCGCCAGCAGCCAAGATCGGAACAGGCAAGAGACCCAGTACTTC.

DNA for the CDR3: TGCGCCAGCAGCTTGGAAGGGTTGGGTCAGCCCCAGCATTTT. Protein sequence: CASSLEGLGQPQHF. This chain connects TRBV5-1 to TRBJ1-5, with D unclear. The ends were cut back, 0 bases at V and 6 bases at J, with 10 bases in the middle. The length of the CDR3 is 14 residues. Looked up from germline, CDR1 is SGHRS and CDR2 is YFSETQ.

The V gene is TRBV11-2, the J gene TRBJ2-5, with TRBD2 as a possible D gene (6 bases). Looked up from germline, CDR1 is SGHAT and CDR2 is FQNNGV. This CDR3 is 14 amino acids long. With 3 bases removed from V and 4 bases from J, the gap between germline ends came to 12 bases. CDR3 region: CASSLSRGGETQYF. The CDR3 nucleotides are TGTGCCAGCAGCTTGTCGCGGGGTGGAGAGACCCAGTACTTC. Full variable domain (rest looked up from reference TRBV11-2 and TRBJ2-5): EAGVAQSPRYKIIEKRQSVAFWCNPISGHATLYWYQQILGQGPKLLIQFQNNGVVDDSQLPKDRFSAERLKGVDSTLKIQPAKLEDSAVYLCASSLSRGGETQYFGPGTRLLVL.